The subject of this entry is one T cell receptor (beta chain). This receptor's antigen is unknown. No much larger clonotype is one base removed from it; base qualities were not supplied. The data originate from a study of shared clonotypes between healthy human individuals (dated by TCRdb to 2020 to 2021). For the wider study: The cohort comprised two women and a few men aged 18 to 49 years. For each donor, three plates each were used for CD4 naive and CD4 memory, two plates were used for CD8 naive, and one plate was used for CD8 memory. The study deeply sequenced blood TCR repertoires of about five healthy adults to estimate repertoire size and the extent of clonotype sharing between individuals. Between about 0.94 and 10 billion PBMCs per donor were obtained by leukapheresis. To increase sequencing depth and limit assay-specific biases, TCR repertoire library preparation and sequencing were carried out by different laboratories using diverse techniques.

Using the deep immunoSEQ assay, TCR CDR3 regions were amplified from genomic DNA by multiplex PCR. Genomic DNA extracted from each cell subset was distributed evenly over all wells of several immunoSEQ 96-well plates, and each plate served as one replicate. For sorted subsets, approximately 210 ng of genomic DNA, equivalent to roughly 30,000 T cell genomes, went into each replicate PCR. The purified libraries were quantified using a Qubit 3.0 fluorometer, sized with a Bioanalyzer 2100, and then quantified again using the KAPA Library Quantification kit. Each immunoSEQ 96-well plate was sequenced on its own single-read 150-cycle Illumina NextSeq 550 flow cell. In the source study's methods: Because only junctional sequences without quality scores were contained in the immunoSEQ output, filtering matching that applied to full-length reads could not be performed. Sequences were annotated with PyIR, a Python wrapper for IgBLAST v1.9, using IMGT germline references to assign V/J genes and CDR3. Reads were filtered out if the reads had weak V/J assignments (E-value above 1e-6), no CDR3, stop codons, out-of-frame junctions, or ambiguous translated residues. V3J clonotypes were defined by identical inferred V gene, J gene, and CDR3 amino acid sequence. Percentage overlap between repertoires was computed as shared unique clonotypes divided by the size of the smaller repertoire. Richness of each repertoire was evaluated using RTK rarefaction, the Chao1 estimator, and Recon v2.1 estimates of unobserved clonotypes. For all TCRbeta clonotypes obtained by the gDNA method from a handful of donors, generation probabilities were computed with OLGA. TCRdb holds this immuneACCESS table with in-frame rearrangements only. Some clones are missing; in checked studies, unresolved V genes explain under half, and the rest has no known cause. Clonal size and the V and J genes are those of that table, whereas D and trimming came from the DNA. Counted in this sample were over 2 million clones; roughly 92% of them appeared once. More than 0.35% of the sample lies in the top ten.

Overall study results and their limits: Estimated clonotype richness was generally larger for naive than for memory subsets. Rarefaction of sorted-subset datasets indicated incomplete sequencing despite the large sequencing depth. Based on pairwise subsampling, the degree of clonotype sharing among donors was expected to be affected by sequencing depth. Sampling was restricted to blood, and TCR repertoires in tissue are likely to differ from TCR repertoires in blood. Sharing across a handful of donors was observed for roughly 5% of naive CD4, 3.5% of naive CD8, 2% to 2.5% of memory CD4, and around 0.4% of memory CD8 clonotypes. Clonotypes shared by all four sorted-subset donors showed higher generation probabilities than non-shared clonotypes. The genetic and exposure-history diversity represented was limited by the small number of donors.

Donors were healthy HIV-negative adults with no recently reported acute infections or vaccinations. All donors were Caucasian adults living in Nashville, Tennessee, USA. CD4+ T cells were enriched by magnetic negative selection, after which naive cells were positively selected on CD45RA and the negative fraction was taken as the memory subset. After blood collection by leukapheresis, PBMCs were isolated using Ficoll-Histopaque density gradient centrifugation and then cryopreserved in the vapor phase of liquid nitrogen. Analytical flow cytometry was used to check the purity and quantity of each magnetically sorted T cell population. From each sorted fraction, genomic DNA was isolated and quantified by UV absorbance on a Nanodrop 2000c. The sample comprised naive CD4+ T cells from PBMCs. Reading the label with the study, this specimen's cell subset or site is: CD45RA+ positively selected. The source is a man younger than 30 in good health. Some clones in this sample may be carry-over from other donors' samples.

The nucleotide sequence reads TGTGCCAGCAGCCCACGGACTAGCGGGGGTTATAAAGAGACCCAGTACTTC. Translation gives CASSPRTSGGYKETQYF. The V gene is TRBV9 and the J gene is TRBJ2-5, with 13 bases in between that match TRBD2. The CDR1 and CDR2 encoded by the germline V gene are SGDLS and YYNGEE. V ends up 4 bases short and J 3 bases short, with an unmatched junction base count of 9. CDR3 length: 17 amino acids, cysteine to phenylalanine. Solely the CDR3 DNA is kept, with 51 bases framed from the first base.